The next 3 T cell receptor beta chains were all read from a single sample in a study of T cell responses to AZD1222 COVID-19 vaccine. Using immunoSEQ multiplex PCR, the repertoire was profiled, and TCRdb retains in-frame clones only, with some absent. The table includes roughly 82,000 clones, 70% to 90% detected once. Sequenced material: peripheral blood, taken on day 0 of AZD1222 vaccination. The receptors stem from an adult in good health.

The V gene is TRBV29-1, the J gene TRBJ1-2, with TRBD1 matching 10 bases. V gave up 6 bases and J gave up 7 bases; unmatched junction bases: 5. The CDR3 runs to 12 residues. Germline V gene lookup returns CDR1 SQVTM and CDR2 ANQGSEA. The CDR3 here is CSVDRGRVGYTF. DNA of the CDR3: TGCAGCGTCGACAGGGGGCGCGTTGGCTACACCTTC.

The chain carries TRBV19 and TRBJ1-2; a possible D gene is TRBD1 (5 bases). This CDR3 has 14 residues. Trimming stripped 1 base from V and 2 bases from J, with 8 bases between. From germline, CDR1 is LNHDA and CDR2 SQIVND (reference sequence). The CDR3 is CASSIAWGNYGYTF. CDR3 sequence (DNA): TGTGCCAGTAGTATAGCATGGGGGAACTATGGCTACACCTTC.

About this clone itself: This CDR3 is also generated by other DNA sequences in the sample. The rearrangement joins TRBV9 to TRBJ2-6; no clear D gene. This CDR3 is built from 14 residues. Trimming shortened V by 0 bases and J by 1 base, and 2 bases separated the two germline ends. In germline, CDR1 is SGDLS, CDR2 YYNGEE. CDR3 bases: TGTGCCAGCAGCGTAGGTTCTGGGGCCAACGTCCTGACTTTC. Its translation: CASSVGSGANVLTF.